This T cell receptor (beta chain) originates from a study of T cell repertoires in cytomegalovirus infection. Study background: The authors relied on CMV epitopes, both recently identified HLA-C-restricted and well-studied HLA-B-restricted. Matching HLA type and CMV infection were both indicated by public TCR beta signatures. The study's findings and limits: Ex vivo, HLA-C-restricted CMV-specific TCR beta clonotypes prevailed over the rest of the response.

TCRdb called the reads again in MiXCR, with one record for every CDR3 protein. The table has about 920,000 distinct CDR3 sequences, 25% to 40% seen once. The CDR3 is 19 residues long, counting both termini. Worth noting for this clonotype: As yet, its antigen is unknown. Because the CDR3's place on the DNA is in doubt, the DNA is left out and the CDR3 is given as listed by TCRdb.

The source is a human donor in good health (CMV status not recorded). Some clones in this sample may be carry-over from other donors' samples. The sequencing used cultured CD8+ T cells from PBMCs, collected from culture after CMV antigen stimulation. The chain couples TRBV7-5 to TRBJ2-1; the DNA was not used to check the table's D call, TRBD2. TRBV7-5 is a documented pseudogene. The CDR3 is CISVSEAWVPRGSYNEQFF.